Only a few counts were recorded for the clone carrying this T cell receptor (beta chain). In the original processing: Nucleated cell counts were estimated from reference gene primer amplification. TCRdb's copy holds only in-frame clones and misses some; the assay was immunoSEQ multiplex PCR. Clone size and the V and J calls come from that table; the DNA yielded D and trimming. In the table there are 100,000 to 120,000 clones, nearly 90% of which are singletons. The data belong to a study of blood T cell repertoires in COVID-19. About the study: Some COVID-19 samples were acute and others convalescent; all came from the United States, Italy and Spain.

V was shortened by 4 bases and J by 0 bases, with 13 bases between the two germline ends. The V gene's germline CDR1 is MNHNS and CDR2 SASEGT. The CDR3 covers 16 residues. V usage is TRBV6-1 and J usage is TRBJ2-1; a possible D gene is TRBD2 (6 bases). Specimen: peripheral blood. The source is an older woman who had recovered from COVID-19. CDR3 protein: CASSGRRDVSYNEQFF. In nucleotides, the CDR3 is TGTGCCAGCAGTGGACGGCGGGACGTCTCCTACAATGAGCAGTTCTTC.